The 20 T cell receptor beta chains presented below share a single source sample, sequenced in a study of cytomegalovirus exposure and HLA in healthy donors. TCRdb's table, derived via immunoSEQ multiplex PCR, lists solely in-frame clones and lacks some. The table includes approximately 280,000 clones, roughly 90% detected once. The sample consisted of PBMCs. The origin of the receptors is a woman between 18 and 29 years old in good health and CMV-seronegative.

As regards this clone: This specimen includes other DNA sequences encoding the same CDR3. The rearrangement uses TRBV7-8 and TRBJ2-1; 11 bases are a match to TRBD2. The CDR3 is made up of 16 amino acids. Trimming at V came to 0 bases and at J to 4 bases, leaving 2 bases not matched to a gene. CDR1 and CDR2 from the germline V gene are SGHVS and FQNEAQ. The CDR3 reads CASSLAGLAGYNEQFF. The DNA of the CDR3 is TGTGCCAGCAGCTTAGCAGGACTAGCGGGTTACAATGAGCAGTTCTTC.

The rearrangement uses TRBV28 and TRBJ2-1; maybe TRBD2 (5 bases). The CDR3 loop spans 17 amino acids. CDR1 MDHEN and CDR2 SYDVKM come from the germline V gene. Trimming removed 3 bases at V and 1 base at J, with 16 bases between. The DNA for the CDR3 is TGTGCCAGCAGTTTGGCCCCGCGGGCGCGGTCCTACAATGAGCAGTTCTTC. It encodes CASSLAPRARSYNEQFF.

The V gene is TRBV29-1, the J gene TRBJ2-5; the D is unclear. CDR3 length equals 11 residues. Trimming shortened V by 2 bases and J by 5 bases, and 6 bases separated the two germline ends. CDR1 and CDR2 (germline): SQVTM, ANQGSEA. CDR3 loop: CSVEPSETQYF. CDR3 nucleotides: TGCAGCGTTGAACCCTCGGAGACCCAGTACTTC.

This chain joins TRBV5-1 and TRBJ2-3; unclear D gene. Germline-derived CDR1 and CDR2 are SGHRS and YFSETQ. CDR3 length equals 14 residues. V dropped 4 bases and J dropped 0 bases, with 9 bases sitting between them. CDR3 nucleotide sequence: TGCGCCAGCAGCGTGACTGCTAGCACAGATACGCAGTATTTT. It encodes CASSVTASTDTQYF.

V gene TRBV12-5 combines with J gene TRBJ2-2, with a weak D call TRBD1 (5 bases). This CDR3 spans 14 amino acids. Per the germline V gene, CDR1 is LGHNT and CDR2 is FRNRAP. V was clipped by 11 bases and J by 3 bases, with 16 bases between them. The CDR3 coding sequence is TGTGCTGCCCTGGGGCCGGTGGACACCGGGGAGCTGTTTTTT. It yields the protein CAALGPVDTGELFF. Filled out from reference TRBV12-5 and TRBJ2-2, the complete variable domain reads DARVTQTPRHKVTEMGQEVTMRCQPILGHNTVFWYRQTMMQGLELLAYFRNRAPLDDSGMPKDRFSAEMPDATLATLKIQPSEPRDSAVYFCAALGPVDTGELFFGEGSRLTVL.

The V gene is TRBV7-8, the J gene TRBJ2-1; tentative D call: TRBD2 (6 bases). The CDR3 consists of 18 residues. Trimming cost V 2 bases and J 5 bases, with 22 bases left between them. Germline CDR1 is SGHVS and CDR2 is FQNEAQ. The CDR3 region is CASSLTVGTGGVNNEQFF. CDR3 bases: TGTGCCAGCAGCTTAACCGTCGGGACTGGTGGGGTAAACAATGAGCAGTTCTTC.

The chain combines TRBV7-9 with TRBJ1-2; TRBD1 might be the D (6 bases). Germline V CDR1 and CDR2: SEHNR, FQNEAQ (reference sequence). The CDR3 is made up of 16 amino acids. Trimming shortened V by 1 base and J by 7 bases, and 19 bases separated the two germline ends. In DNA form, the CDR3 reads TGTGCCAGCAGCTTAGACCCACAGGGCAGGGAATCTGGCTACACCTTC. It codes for CASSLDPQGRESGYTF.

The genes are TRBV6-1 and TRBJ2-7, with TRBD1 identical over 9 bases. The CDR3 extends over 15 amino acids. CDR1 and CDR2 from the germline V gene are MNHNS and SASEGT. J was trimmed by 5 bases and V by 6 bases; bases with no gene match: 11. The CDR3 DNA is TGTGCCAGCAGGGTTCGCCGGGACAGGGTCCACGAGCAGTACTTC. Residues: CASRVRRDRVHEQYF.

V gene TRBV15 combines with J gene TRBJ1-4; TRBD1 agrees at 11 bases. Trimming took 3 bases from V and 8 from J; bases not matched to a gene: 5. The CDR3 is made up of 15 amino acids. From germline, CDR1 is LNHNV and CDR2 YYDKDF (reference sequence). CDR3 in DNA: TGTGCCACCAGCAGGGACAGGGGGCGGCAGGAAAAACTGTTTTTT. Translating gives CATSRDRGRQEKLFF.

DNA for the CDR3: TGTGCCAGCTCACCACTTGACCGGGGGGACCGGTATTTT. This gives the protein CASSPLDRGDRYF. V usage is TRBV18 and J usage is TRBJ2-3, with 7 nucleotides matching TRBD2. The CDR3 spans 13 residues. The germline CDR1 and CDR2 sequences are KGHSH and LQKENI. Losses at the gene ends were 1 base for V and 14 bases for J; bases not matched to a gene: 9.

This CDR3 reads CSVELAGTKIRNQPQHF. The CDR3 DNA reads as TGCAGCGTTGAATTGGCCGGGACTAAAATTCGGAATCAGCCCCAGCATTTT. This chain links TRBV29-1 with TRBJ1-5, with a tentative D call TRBD1 (5 bases). Trimming shortened V by 2 bases and J by 4 bases, and 21 bases separated the two germline ends. The CDR3 is 17 residues long. Germline V lookup: CDR1 SQVTM, CDR2 ANQGSEA.

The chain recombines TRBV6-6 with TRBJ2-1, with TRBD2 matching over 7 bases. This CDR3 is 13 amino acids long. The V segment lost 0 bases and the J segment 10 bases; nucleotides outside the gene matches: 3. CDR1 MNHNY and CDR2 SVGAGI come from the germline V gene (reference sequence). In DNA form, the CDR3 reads TGTGCCAGCAGTTACTCGCGCGGGAGAGAGCAGTTCTTC. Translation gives CASSYSRGREQFF.

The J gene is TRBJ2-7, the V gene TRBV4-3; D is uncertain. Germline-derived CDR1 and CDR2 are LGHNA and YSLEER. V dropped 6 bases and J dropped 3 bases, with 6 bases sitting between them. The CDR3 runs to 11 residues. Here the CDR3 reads CASRSYYEQYF. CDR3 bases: TGCGCCAGCAGGTCGTACTACGAGCAGTACTTC.

This CDR3 is CSVVGAGHTEAFF. CDR3 nucleotides: TGCAGCGTTGTAGGAGCGGGTCACACTGAAGCTTTCTTT. The rearrangement joins TRBV29-1 to TRBJ1-1; D gene unclear. Trimming took 4 bases from V and 3 from J, leaving 12 bases between them. The length of the CDR3 is 13 residues. The V gene's germline CDR1 is SQVTM and CDR2 ANQGSEA.

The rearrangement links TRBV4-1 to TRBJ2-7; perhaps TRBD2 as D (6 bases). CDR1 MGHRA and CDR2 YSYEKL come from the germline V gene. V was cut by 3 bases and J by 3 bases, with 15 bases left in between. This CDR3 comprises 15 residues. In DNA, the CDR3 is TGCGCCAGCAGCCAGACCACCGGCGGGAACTACGAGCAGTACTTC. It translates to CASSQTTGGNYEQYF.

This CDR3 is CAWSQGIGVTYEQYF. The CDR3 DNA sequence: TGTGCCTGGAGTCAAGGCATAGGGGTGACCTACGAGCAGTACTTC. This sequence joins TRBV30 and TRBJ2-7, with D maybe TRBD1 (5 bases). V gave up 2 bases and J gave up 2 bases, with 16 bases separating them. CDR3 length: 15 residues. CDR1 is GTSNPN and CDR2 is SVGIG in the germline V gene (reference sequence).

For the CDR3, the DNA is TGTGCCAGCGCGGGGACAGAGAATCAGCCCCAGCATTTT. Its translation is CASAGTENQPQHF. The V and J genes are TRBV6-5 and TRBJ1-5; 7 bases fit TRBD1. The CDR3 covers 13 residues. CDR1 and CDR2 (germline): MNHEY, SVGAGI. The J segment lost 4 bases and the V segment lost 8 bases, leaving 5 bases of the junction unmatched.

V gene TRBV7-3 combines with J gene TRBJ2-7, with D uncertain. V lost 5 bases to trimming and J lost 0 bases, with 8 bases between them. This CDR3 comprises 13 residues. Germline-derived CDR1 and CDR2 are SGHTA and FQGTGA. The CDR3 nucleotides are TGTGCCAGCAGCCGGTCGGGCTCCTACGAGCAGTACTTC. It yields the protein CASSRSGSYEQYF. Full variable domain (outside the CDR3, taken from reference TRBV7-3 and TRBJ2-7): GAGVSQTPSNKVTEKGKYVELRCDPISGHTALYWYRQSLGQGPEFLIYFQGTGAADDSGLPNDRFFAVRPEGSVSTLKIQRTERGDSAVYLCASSRSGSYEQYFGPGTRLTVT.

This CDR3 reads CASSLTGGTFYSTDTQYF. The CDR3 DNA sequence: TGTGCCAGCAGCCTCACAGGGGGCACCTTCTATAGCACAGATACGCAGTATTTT. The V call is TRBV27, the J call TRBJ2-3, with TRBD1 matching 9 bases. Trimming removed 6 bases from V and 0 bases from J; junction bases left unmatched: 13. CDR1 and CDR2 (germline): MNHEY, SMNVEV (reference sequence). The CDR3 is made up of 18 amino acids.

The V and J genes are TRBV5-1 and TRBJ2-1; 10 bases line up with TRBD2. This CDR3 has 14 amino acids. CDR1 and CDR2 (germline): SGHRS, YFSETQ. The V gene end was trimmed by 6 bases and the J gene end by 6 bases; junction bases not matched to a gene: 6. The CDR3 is CASTSSGSGNEQFF. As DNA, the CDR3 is TGCGCCAGCACCTCTAGCGGGAGTGGCAATGAGCAGTTCTTC.